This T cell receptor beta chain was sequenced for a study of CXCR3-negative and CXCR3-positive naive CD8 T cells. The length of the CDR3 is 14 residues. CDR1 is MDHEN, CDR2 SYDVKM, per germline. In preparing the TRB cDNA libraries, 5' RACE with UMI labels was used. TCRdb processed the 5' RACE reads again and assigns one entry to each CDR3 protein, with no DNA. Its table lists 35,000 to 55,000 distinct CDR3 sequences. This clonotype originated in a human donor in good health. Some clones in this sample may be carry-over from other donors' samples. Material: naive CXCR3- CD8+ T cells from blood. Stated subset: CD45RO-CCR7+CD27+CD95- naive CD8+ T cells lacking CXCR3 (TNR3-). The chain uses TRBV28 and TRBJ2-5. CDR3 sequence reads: CASSFGRGQETQYF.